Shown below are 30 T cell receptor beta chains from a single sample sequenced in a study of control samples from healthy donors and cancer patients. This table comes from immunoSEQ multiplex PCR, and its TCRdb copy is limited to in-frame clones, with some not included. The data contain about 80,000 clones, around 84% of them singletons. Input material: PBMCs. These TCRs come from a man in his 60s with head and neck cancer.

V and J are TRBV7-2 and TRBJ1-2; a possible D gene is TRBD1 (5 bases). V lost 11 bases and J lost 7, with 17 bases in between. Germline V gives CDR1 SGHTA, CDR2 FQGNSA. The CDR3 runs 12 residues. The CDR3 loop reads CASTGGRFGYTF. The CDR3, as DNA: TGTGCCTCAACGGGGGGAAGGTTTGGCTACACCTTC.

The chain couples TRBV11-3 to TRBJ2-2; D remains unclear. CDR1 is SGHNT and CDR2 is YENEEA in the germline V gene. The germline V and J ends were trimmed by 1 base and 4 bases, with 7 bases remaining between them. This CDR3 has 14 amino acids. The CDR3 sequence: CASSLGLSTGELFF. CDR3 coding DNA: TGTGCCAGCAGCTTAGGACTGAGCACCGGGGAGCTGTTTTTT.

CDR3: CASGTGWSPLHF. In DNA, the CDR3 is TGTGCTAGTGGGACAGGGTGGTCACCCCTCCACTTT. V gene TRBV12-5 combines with J gene TRBJ1-6, with TRBD1 matching 7 bases. J lost 10 bases, V lost 6 bases, and 3 bases had no gene match. CDR1 and CDR2 from the germline V gene are LGHNT and FRNRAP. The CDR3 length is 12 residues.

The rearrangement uses TRBV6-5 and TRBJ1-1; D is unresolved. The CDR3 loop spans 11 amino acids. Germline values: CDR1 MNHEY, CDR2 SVGAGI. With 10 bases removed from V and 10 bases from J, the gap between germline ends came to 16 bases. CDR3 sequence (DNA): TGTGCCACCGGTCCCAAGCTAGGAGCTTTCTTT. Its protein is CATGPKLGAFF.

The chain is built from TRBV4-1 and TRBJ2-7; 8 bases are shared with TRBD1. The length of the CDR3 is 15 residues. V lost 4 bases and J lost 2; bases outside the gene matches: 7. Germline values: CDR1 MGHRA, CDR2 YSYEKL. The CDR3 reads CASSPTGVRTYEQYF. In DNA form, the CDR3 reads TGCGCCAGCAGCCCGACAGGGGTTCGAACCTACGAGCAGTACTTC.

V is TRBV12-3 or TRBV12-4 and J is TRBJ1-6; D not resolved. The length of the CDR3 is 12 residues. V lost 1 base and J 8 bases, leaving 3 bases between the germline ends. The CDR3 nucleotides read TGTGCCAGCAGTTTAGGGTATTCACCCCTCCACTTT. This sequence encodes CASSLGYSPLHF.

The chain links TRBV29-1 to TRBJ1-1, with TRBD1 identical over 8 bases. Germline V gene sequence: CDR1 SQVTM, CDR2 ANQGSEA. The CDR3 is 11 residues long. V shed 7 bases and J 7 bases; nucleotides not matched to a gene: 5. Written as DNA, the CDR3 is TGCAGCGCAGGGGGCTCGGGTGAAGCTTTCTTT. Amino acids: CSAGGSGEAFF.

The gene calls are TRBV5-5 and TRBJ1-1; D is uncertain. The germline V gene encodes CDR1 SGHKS and CDR2 YYEKEE (reference sequence). V was pared by 1 base and J by 6 bases, with 7 bases between. CDR3 length equals 12 residues. DNA of the CDR3: TGTGCCAGCAGCTTGCTGGGCGCTGAAGCTTTCTTT. As protein: CASSLLGAEAFF.

The chain is built from TRBV5-4 and TRBJ1-2; D not resolved. Trimming removed 4 bases at V and 5 bases at J, with 12 bases between. The length of the CDR3 is 13 residues. Germline assignment: CDR1 SGHNT and CDR2 YYREEE (reference sequence). This chain's CDR3 is CASSRPDLYGYTF. The CDR3 DNA sequence: TGTGCCAGCAGCCGCCCGGATCTTTATGGCTACACCTTC.

This chain connects TRBV2 to TRBJ2-7; tentative D call: TRBD1 (6 bases). This CDR3 is built from 14 residues. V lost 5 bases, J lost 1 base, and 12 bases lay in between. In germline, CDR1 is SNHLY, CDR2 FYNNEI. The CDR3 region is CASSWTDSSYEQYF. The CDR3 DNA is TGTGCCAGCAGTTGGACAGATAGTTCCTACGAGCAGTACTTC.

The rearrangement uses TRBV10-3 and TRBJ1-1, with no clear D. The CDR3 has 13 residues. Germline V gene sequence: CDR1 ENHRY, CDR2 SYGVKD. Deletions cut 0 bases from V and 3 bases from J, with 5 bases between. The CDR3 protein is CAISESRDTEAFF. DNA for the CDR3: TGTGCCATCAGTGAGTCGAGGGACACTGAAGCTTTCTTT.

The chain couples TRBV28 to TRBJ2-1; 13 nucleotides agree with TRBD2. Trimming removed 7 bases from V and 7 bases from J; junction bases left unmatched: 13. CDR1 and CDR2 (germline): MDHEN, SYDVKM. CDR3 size: 17 residues. CDR3 sequence (DNA): TGTGCCAGCACCCAGGGACTAGCGGGACCTCTTGGGAATGAGCAGTTCTTC. This sequence encodes CASTQGLAGPLGNEQFF.

The chain employs TRBV7-9 and TRBJ1-3, with 11 bases lining up with TRBD1. CDR3 size: 18 residues. Trimming removed 1 base from V and 2 bases from J; junction bases left unmatched: 7. Germline loops: CDR1 SEHNR, CDR2 FQNEAQ (reference sequence). Written as DNA, the CDR3 is TGTGCCAGCAGCTTAGATGGGGGACAGGGGGATACTGGAAACACCATATATTTT. Its protein product is CASSLDGGQGDTGNTIYF.

The chain is built from TRBV5-1 and TRBJ1-1, with D unclear. The CDR3 spans 10 residues. Germline-derived CDR1 and CDR2 are SGHRS and YFSETQ. V shed 8 bases and J shed 5 bases, with 7 bases lying between them. The CDR3 reads CARSPTEAFF. CDR3 DNA sequence: TGCGCCAGGTCCCCAACTGAAGCTTTCTTT.

V is TRBV7-2 and J is TRBJ1-2; 12 nucleotides match TRBD1. The V gene end was trimmed by 5 bases and the J gene end by 8 bases; junction bases not matched to a gene: 9. The CDR3 covers 15 residues. Germline CDR1 and CDR2: SGHTA and FQGNSA. This chain's CDR3 is CASSTGTGGGRGYTF. DNA of the CDR3: TGTGCCAGCAGCACCGGGACAGGGGGCGGACGAGGCTACACCTTC. Using reference TRBV7-2 and TRBJ1-2 for the parts outside the CDR3, the full variable domain is GAGVSQSPSNKVTEKGKDVELRCDPISGHTALYWYRQSLGQGLEFLIYFQGNSAPDKSGLPSDRFSAERTGGSVSTLTIQRTQQEDSAVYLCASSTGTGGGRGYTFGSGTRLTVV.

The V call is TRBV23-1, the J call TRBJ2-7; possible D gene TRBD2, 6 bases. TRBV23-1 is an ORF, and what it does is uncertain. The CDR3 runs to 12 residues. Trimming pared 2 bases from V and 7 bases from J, leaving 9 bases between. This CDR3 reads CASSQPGGEQYF. DNA of the CDR3: TGCGCCAGCAGTCAACCTGGGGGGGAGCAGTACTTC.

The J gene is TRBJ1-1, the V gene TRBV23-1; D remains ambiguous. TRBV23-1 is flagged as an ORF with uncertain function. This CDR3 is built from 16 residues. With 2 bases removed from V and 0 bases from J, the gap between germline ends came to 13 bases. The CDR3 nucleotides are TGCGCCAGCAGTCAACACCGGGAAGGGATGAACACTGAAGCTTTCTTT. This gives the protein CASSQHREGMNTEAFF.

The chain joins TRBV28 to TRBJ2-7, with D possibly matching TRBD1 (5 bases). The CDR3 has 14 amino acids. The V and J ends lost 7 bases and 9 bases respectively, with 22 bases between them. CDR1 is MDHEN and CDR2 is SYDVKM in the germline V gene. CDR3 bases: TGTGCCAGCACAGGGTCTGACCGATTTCAAGGGCAGTACTTC. Amino acids: CASTGSDRFQGQYF.

This sequence joins TRBV2 and TRBJ2-1; 10 bases line up with TRBD2. The V gene's germline CDR1 is SNHLY and CDR2 FYNNEI. The J segment lost 0 bases and the V segment lost 4 bases, leaving 6 bases of the junction unmatched. The CDR3 spans 17 residues. CDR3 in amino acids: CASSVDSGRTSYNEQFF. In DNA, the CDR3 is TGTGCCAGCAGTGTTGATAGCGGGAGGACCTCCTACAATGAGCAGTTCTTC.

The V call is TRBV5-1, the J call TRBJ2-2; D is tentatively TRBD1 or TRBD2 (5 bases each). The CDR3 contains 14 residues. From germline, CDR1 is SGHRS and CDR2 YFSETQ. V was trimmed by 2 bases and J by 4 bases, leaving 9 bases between them. The CDR3 is CASSFDGGTGELFF. In DNA, the CDR3 is TGCGCCAGCAGCTTCGATGGGGGCACCGGGGAGCTGTTTTTT.

This clone was counted once. This chain links TRBV7-8 with TRBJ2-2; D is uncertain. The CDR3 contains 16 residues. Trimming pared 5 bases from V and 4 bases from J, leaving 17 bases between. Germline V gene lookup returns CDR1 SGHVS and CDR2 FQNEAQ. CDR3 coding DNA: TGTGCCAGCAGCCTTCTCGGGCGGAGCCTCACCGGGGAGCTGTTTTTT. Translating gives CASSLLGRSLTGELFF.

The genes are TRBV19 and TRBJ2-7; D call uncertain. Germline V gene lookup returns CDR1 LNHDA and CDR2 SQIVND (reference sequence). This CDR3 is 17 amino acids long. V shed 10 bases and J shed 3 bases, with 28 bases lying between them. CDR3 region: CATSTVYSASPLYEQYF. The CDR3 DNA reads as TGTGCCACTTCAACAGTTTACTCGGCTTCCCCCCTCTACGAGCAGTACTTC.

This rearrangement joins TRBV2 to TRBJ2-5; D is unclear. Germline CDR1 and CDR2: SNHLY and FYNNEI. Trimming took off 1 base at V and 5 bases at J, with 23 bases between the two ends. The CDR3 contains 18 residues. The CDR3 loop is CASSEGWVVSRAWETQYF. The CDR3 DNA follows: TGTGCCAGCAGTGAAGGGTGGGTTGTCAGCCGAGCGTGGGAGACCCAGTACTTC.

The chain combines TRBV18 with TRBJ1-2; 8 nucleotides line up with TRBD1. With V trimmed by 2 bases and J by 5 bases, 7 bases remained unmatched. The CDR3 runs to 15 residues. Germline V gene lookup returns CDR1 KGHSH and CDR2 LQKENI. In nucleotides, the CDR3 is TGTGCCAGCTCACCAGATGGACAGGGTCGGTATGGCTACACCTTC. The encoded protein is CASSPDGQGRYGYTF.

The CDR3 DNA is TGTGCCAGCAGGGGGGGGGCCGGTTCACCCCTCCACTTT. Amino acids: CASRGGAGSPLHF. The gene calls are TRBV28 and TRBJ1-6; D possibly corresponds to TRBD1 (6 bases). The V end was cut by 6 bases, the J end by 9 bases, with 12 bases between. The CDR3 has 13 residues. Germline values: CDR1 MDHEN, CDR2 SYDVKM. The variable domain in full, with the rest retrieved from reference TRBV28 and TRBJ1-6, is DVKVTQSSRYLVKRTGEKVFLECVQDMDHENMFWYRQDPGLGLRLIYFSYDVKMKEKGDIPEGYSVSREKKERFSLILESASTNQTSMYLCASRGGAGSPLHFGNGTRLTVT.

The chain links TRBV13 to TRBJ2-1; 12 bases line up with TRBD2. The V and J ends lost 5 bases and 8 bases, in that order; junction bases with no gene match: 7. The V gene's germline CDR1 is PRHDT and CDR2 FYEKMQ (reference sequence). The CDR3 consists of 15 residues. CDR3 in amino acids: CASSHGLAGLYEQFF. In nucleotides, the CDR3 is TGTGCCAGCAGCCATGGACTAGCGGGACTGTATGAGCAGTTCTTC.

The CDR3, as DNA: TGTGCCAGTAGTATTCGCTCGAGAGGTCGTAGCAATCAGCCCCAGCATTTT. Residues: CASSIRSRGRSNQPQHF. The chain is built from TRBV19 and TRBJ1-5; D gene unclear. CDR1 is LNHDA, CDR2 SQIVND, per germline (reference sequence). The germline V and J ends were trimmed by 3 bases and 0 bases, with 15 bases remaining between them. The CDR3 contains 17 residues. Supplemented by reference TRBV19 and TRBJ1-5, the full variable domain reads DGGITQSPKYLFRKEGQNVTLSCEQNLNHDAMYWYRQDPGQGLRLIYYSQIVNDFQKGDIAEGYSVSREKKESFPLTVTSAQKNPTAFYLCASSIRSRGRSNQPQHFGDGTRLSIL.

This chain joins TRBV28 and TRBJ2-7; D not certain. The CDR3 is 14 amino acids. Germline V CDR1 and CDR2: MDHEN, SYDVKM. V lost 2 bases to trimming and J lost 5 bases, with 13 bases between them. CDR3 DNA sequence: TGTGCCAGCAGTTTAAGTTACAGTGCGCACGAGCAGTACTTC. It specifies CASSLSYSAHEQYF.

The rearrangement uses TRBV9 and TRBJ2-2; possibly TRBD2 for D (5 bases). Germline CDR1 and CDR2: SGDLS and YYNGEE. The CDR3 is made up of 15 amino acids. Trimming shortened V by 0 bases and J by 4 bases, and 10 bases separated the two germline ends. The chain's CDR3 is CASSVGRAATGELFF. CDR3 bases: TGTGCCAGCAGCGTAGGGCGGGCAGCCACCGGGGAGCTGTTTTTT.

J is TRBJ1-6 and V is TRBV9, with 9 bases aligning to TRBD1. With V trimmed by 0 bases and J by 9 bases, 7 bases remained unmatched. The germline CDR1 and CDR2 sequences are SGDLS and YYNGEE. The CDR3 spans 16 residues. CDR3 DNA sequence: TGTGCCAGCAGCGTAGAACCGGGACAGGGTGGTTCACCCCTCCACTTT. Its protein product is CASSVEPGQGGSPLHF.